One T cell receptor (beta chain) is described in this entry. The CDR3 spans 14 residues. Germline values: CDR1 SGHDT, CDR2 YYEEEE. V lost 4 bases to trimming and J lost 0 bases, with 9 bases between them. The source of the sample is a study of cytomegalovirus exposure and HLA in healthy donors. A multiplex PCR was run with 60 Vbeta primers and 13 Jbeta primers. Measured with immunoSEQ multiplex PCR; TCRdb has only the in-frame clones, and not every one. The table has roughly 140,000 clones, around 72% seen once. The chain recombines TRBV5-6 with TRBJ2-3; D call uncertain. The source material was PBMCs. The sequence derives from a man younger than 35 in good health and CMV-seronegative. The CDR3 coding sequence is TGTGCCAGCAGCAATTCCTACAGCACAGATACGCAGTATTTT. Translating gives CASSNSYSTDTQYF.